This T cell receptor (beta chain) was profiled in a study of cytomegalovirus exposure and HLA in healthy donors. The study, taken as a whole, reports: TCR clusters originating in the first cohort tended to co-occur in the roughly 130 validation repertoires, according to a later analysis. Specificity for CMV antigens was confirmed in vitro for three of the CMV-associated chains.

Note on this clone: The antigen remains undetermined.

The method was immunoSEQ multiplex PCR; TCRdb's version includes in-frame clones alone and lacks a portion of them. The table has about 200,000 clones, about 81% seen once. CDR3 length: 17 amino acids. Germline lookup yields CDR1 MGHRA and CDR2 YSYEKL. J gave up 0 bases and V 5 bases, and 12 bases lay outside the gene matches. The chain links TRBV4-1 to TRBJ1-1, with 7 bases aligning to TRBD1. The clonotype originates from a young woman in good health and CMV-seronegative. Specimen: PBMCs. The CDR3 protein is CASSTGQVPNMNTEAFF. CDR3 coding DNA: TGCGCCAGCAGCACCGGACAGGTACCCAACATGAACACTGAAGCTTTCTTT.